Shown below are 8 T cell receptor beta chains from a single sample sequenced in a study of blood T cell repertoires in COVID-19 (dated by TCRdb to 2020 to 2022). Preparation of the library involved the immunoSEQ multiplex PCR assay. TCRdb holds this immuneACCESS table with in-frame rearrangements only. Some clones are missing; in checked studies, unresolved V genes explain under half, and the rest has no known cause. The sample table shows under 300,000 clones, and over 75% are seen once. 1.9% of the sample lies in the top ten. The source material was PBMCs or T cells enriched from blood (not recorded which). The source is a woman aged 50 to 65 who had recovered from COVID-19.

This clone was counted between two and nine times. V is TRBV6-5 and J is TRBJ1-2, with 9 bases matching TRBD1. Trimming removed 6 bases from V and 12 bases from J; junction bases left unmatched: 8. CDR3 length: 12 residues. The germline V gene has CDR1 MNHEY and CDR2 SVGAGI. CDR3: CASRGQGPPHTF. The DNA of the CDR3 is TGTGCCAGCAGGGGACAGGGCCCCCCCCACACCTTC.

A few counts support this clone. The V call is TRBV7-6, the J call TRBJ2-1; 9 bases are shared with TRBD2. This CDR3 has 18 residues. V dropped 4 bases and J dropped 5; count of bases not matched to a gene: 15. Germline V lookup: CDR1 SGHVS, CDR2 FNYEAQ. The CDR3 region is CASSSSFSGSHRNNEQFF. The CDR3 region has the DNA TGTGCCAGCAGCTCTTCTTTTAGCGGGAGCCACCGAAACAATGAGCAGTTCTTC.

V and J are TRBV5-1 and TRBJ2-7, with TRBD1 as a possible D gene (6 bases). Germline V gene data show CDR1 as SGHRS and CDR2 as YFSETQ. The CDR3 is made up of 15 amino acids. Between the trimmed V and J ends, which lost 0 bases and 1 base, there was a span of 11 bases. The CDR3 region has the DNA TGCGCCAGCAGCTTGGATGACAGGCCGTCCTACGAGCAGTACTTC. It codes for CASSLDDRPSYEQYF.

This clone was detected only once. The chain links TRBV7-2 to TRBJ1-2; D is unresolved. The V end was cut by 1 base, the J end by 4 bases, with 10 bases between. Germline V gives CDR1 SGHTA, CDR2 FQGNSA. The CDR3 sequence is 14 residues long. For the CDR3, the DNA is TGTGCCAGCAGCTTAGACGCAGTCAGCTATGGCTACACCTTC. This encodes CASSLDAVSYGYTF.

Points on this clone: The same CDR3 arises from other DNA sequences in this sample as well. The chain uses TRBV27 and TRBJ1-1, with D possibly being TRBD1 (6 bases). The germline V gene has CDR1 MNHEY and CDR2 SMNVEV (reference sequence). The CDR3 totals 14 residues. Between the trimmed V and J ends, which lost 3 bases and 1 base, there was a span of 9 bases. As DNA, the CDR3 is TGTGCCAGCAGTTTCAGGGGTGCGAACACTGAAGCTTTCTTT. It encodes CASSFRGANTEAFF.

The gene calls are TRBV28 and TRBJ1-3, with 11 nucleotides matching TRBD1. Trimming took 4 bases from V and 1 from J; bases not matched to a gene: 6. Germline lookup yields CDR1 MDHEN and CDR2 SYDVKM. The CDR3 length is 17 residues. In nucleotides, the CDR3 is TGTGCCAGCAGTTCCCGGACAGGGGGCAAATCTGGAAACACCATATATTTT. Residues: CASSSRTGGKSGNTIYF.

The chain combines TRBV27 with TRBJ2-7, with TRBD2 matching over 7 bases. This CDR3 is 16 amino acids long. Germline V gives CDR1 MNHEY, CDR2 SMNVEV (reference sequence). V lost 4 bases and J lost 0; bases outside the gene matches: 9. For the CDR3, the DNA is TGTGCCAGCAGTTCCCACCTGGGAGGGAACTCCTACGAGCAGTACTTC. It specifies CASSSHLGGNSYEQYF.

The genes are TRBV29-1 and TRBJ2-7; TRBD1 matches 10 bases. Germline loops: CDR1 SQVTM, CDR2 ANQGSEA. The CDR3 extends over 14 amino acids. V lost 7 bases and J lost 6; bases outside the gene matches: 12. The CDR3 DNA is TGCAGCGCTGCTATCGGGACAGGGGATAGCGAGCAGTACTTC. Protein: CSAAIGTGDSEQYF.